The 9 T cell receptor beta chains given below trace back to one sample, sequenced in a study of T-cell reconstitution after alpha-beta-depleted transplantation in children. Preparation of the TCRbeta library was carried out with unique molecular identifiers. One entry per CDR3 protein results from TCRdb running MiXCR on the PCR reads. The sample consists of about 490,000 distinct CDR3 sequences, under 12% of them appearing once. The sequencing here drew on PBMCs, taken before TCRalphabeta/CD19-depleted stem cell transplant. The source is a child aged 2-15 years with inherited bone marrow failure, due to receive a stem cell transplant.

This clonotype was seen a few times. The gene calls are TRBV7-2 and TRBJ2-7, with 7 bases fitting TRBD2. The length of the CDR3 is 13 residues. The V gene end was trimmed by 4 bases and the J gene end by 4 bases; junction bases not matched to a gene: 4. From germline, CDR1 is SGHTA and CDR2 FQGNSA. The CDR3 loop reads CASSSSSGYEQYF. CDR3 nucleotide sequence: TGTGCCAGCAGCTCATCTAGCGGTTACGAGCAGTACTTC.

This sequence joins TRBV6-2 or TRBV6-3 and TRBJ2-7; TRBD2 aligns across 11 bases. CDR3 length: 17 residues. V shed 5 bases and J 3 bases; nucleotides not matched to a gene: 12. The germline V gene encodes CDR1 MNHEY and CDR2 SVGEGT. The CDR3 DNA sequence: TGTGCCAGCAGTCCCCCCCCTCGACTAGCGGGGCTCTACGAGCAGTACTTC. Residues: CASSPPPRLAGLYEQYF.

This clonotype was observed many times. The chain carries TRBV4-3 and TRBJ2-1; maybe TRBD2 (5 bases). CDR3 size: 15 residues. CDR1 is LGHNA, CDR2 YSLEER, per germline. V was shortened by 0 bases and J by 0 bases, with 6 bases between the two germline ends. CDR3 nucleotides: TGCGCCAGCAGCCAAGATGGGAGCTCCTACAATGAGCAGTTCTTC. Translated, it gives CASSQDGSSYNEQFF.

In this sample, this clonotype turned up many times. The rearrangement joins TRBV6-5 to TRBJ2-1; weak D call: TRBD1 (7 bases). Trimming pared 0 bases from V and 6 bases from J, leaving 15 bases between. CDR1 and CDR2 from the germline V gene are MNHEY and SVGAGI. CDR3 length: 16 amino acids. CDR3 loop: CASSYSTGEAINEQFF. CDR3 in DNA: TGTGCCAGCAGTTACTCCACAGGGGAGGCAATCAATGAGCAGTTCTTC.

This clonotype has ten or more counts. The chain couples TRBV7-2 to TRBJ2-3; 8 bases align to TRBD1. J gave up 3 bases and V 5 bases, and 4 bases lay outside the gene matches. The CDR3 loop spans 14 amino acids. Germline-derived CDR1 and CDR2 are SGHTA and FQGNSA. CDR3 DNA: TGTGCCAGCAGCCCAAGACAGGGGACAGATACGCAGTATTTT. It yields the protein CASSPRQGTDTQYF.

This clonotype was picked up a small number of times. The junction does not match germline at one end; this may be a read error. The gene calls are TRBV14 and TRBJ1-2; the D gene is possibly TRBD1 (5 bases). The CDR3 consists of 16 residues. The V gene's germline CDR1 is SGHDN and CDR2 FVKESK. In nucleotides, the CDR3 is TGTGCCAGCAGCCAAACGGGACGGACCCCTAATTATGGCTACACCTTC. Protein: CASSQTGRTPNYGYTF.

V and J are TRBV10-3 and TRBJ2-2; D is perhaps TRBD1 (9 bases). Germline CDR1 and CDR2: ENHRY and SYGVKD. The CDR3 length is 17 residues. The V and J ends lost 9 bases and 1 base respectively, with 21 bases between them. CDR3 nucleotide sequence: TGTGCCATTTCCGGGACAGGGACTAGTTTGAACACCGGGGAGCTGTTTTTT. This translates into CAISGTGTSLNTGELFF.

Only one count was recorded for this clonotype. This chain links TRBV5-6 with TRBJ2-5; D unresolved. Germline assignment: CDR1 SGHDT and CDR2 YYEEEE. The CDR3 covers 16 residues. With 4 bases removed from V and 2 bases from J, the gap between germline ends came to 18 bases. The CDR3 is CASSPVGFGVQETQYF. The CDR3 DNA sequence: TGTGCCAGCAGCCCCGTGGGGTTTGGGGTTCAAGAGACCCAGTACTTC.

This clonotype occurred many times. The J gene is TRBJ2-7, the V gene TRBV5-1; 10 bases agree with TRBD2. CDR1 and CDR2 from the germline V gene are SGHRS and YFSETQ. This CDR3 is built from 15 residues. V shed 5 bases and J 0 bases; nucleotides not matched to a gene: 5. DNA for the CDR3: TGCGCCAGCAGACCAGGACTAGCGGACTCCTACGAGCAGTACTTC. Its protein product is CASRPGLADSYEQYF.